This record concerns one T cell receptor (beta chain) sequence. The table came from immunoSEQ multiplex PCR; TCRdb's copy has only in-frame clones and leaves some out. The table has about 93,000 clones, almost 90% seen once; the top ten hold around 1.5%. The sample is drawn from a study of PD-L1 blockade in urothelial cancer. Study at large: About 90% of the roughly 29 patients comprised males who had bladder-origin urothelial cancer. Timepoints chosen for blood analysis were 3 weeks (second dose) and 6 weeks after treatment start.

CDR1 and CDR2 (germline): SGHTA, FQGNSA. V shed 5 bases and J 2 bases; nucleotides not matched to a gene: 5. The CDR3 has 15 amino acids. Time point defined: pretreatment peripheral blood. Patient sample counts ranged from 1 to 8, pretreatment and on-treatment. This sequence joins TRBV7-2 and TRBJ2-7, with 11 nucleotides matching TRBD2. The clonotype originates from a man aged 60-69 years with urothelial cancer. The input for sequencing was PBMCs, taken around atezolizumab (anti-PD-L1) treatment. CDR3 residues: CASSIRTSGPYEQYF. DNA of the CDR3: TGTGCCAGCAGCATACGGACTAGCGGGCCCTACGAGCAGTACTTC. Supplemented by reference TRBV7-2 and TRBJ2-7, the full variable domain reads GAGVSQSPSNKVTEKGKDVELRCDPISGHTALYWYRQSLGQGLEFLIYFQGNSAPDKSGLPSDRFSAERTGGSVSTLTIQRTQQEDSAVYLCASSIRTSGPYEQYFGPGTRLTVT.